These 17 T cell receptor beta chains originate from one sample sequenced in a study of blood T cell repertoires in COVID-19. The table came from immunoSEQ multiplex PCR; TCRdb's copy has only in-frame clones and leaves some out. The sample comprises over 200,000 clones, more than 75% of which are singletons, and 0.95% to 1% rests with the top ten. The sequenced material came from peripheral blood. The origin of the receptors is a woman in her thirties or forties who had recovered from COVID-19.

The V gene is TRBV7-2, the J gene TRBJ2-2; 8 nucleotides match TRBD2. The CDR3 extends over 15 amino acids. Germline CDR1 SGHTA, CDR2 FQGNSA. Trimming cost V 5 bases and J 5 bases; bases outside gene matches: 7. DNA for the CDR3: TGTGCCAGCAGCCCTGTAGCGGGACGGACCGGGGAGCTGTTTTTT. Amino acid sequence: CASSPVAGRTGELFF.

This clone was found once. The chain has TRBV19 and TRBJ1-4; 8 nucleotides agree with TRBD1. Germline trimming cut 6 bases from V and 8 bases from J; bases unmatched to any gene: 8. This CDR3 region has 14 residues. Germline assignment: CDR1 LNHDA and CDR2 SQIVND (reference sequence). The CDR3 DNA reads as TGTGCCAGTAGGACAGGGGCCGGGGGGGAAAAACTGTTTTTT. Its protein is CASRTGAGGEKLFF.

In its sample, this clone was seen once. The chain's CDR3 is CASSVGSRLEQYF. DNA for the CDR3: TGTGCCAGCAGCGTAGGGTCGCGGCTCGAGCAGTACTTC. The chain has TRBV9 and TRBJ2-7; the D is unclear. Trimming cost V 0 bases and J 6 bases, with 10 bases left between them. The CDR3 loop spans 13 amino acids. From germline, CDR1 is SGDLS and CDR2 YYNGEE.

The chain is built from TRBV4-1 and TRBJ2-7; TRBD1 is a possible D gene (7 bases). V was trimmed by 4 bases and J by 6 bases, leaving 19 bases between them. Germline assignment: CDR1 MGHRA and CDR2 YSYEKL. The CDR3 sequence is 15 residues long. The CDR3 DNA sequence: TGCGCCAGCAGCCCCAGGGGGGACCCGCGCGCCGAGCAGTACTTC. It specifies CASSPRGDPRAEQYF.

The chain couples TRBV27 to TRBJ2-1; TRBD2 is a possible D gene (5 bases). The CDR3 extends over 16 amino acids. Germline CDR1 MNHEY, CDR2 SMNVEV (reference sequence). The germline V and J ends were trimmed by 0 bases and 7 bases, with 16 bases remaining between them. The CDR3 sequence: CASSLSGLAGRNEQFF. In DNA, the CDR3 is TGTGCCAGCAGTTTATCAGGTCTAGCTGGTAGGAATGAGCAGTTCTTC.

The rearrangement uses TRBV4-2 and TRBJ2-6; 8 bases match TRBD1. Losses at the gene ends were 1 base for V and 0 bases for J; bases not matched to a gene: 8. The CDR3 loop spans 19 amino acids. Germline loops: CDR1 LGHNA, CDR2 YNFKEQ. The CDR3 DNA reads as TGTGCCAGCAGCCAAGGGTGGGGACAGGCCGTCTCTGGGGCCAACGTCCTGACTTTC. Encoded protein: CASSQGWGQAVSGANVLTF.

The rearrangement uses TRBV11-2 and TRBJ2-1; D perhaps matches TRBD1 (5 bases). The V end lost 1 base, the J end lost 0 bases, and 7 bases lay between the germline ends. The germline gives CDR1 SGHAT, CDR2 FQNNGV. This CDR3 is built from 15 residues. The CDR3 sequence is CASSLVGRSYNEQFF. CDR3 DNA sequence: TGTGCCAGCAGCTTAGTGGGGCGCTCCTACAATGAGCAGTTCTTC.

This clone has only a few counts. The rearrangement joins TRBV30 to TRBJ1-2, with TRBD1 identical over 7 bases. Germline CDR1 GTSNPN, CDR2 SVGIG (reference sequence). V shed 4 bases, J shed 5 bases, and the junction held 10 bases outside the gene matches. The CDR3 length is 14 residues. The CDR3 nucleotides read TGTGCCTGGAATTTACAGGGGTCTCCTTATGGCTACACCTTC. Protein sequence: CAWNLQGSPYGYTF. Filled out from reference TRBV30 and TRBJ1-2, the complete variable domain reads SQTIHQWPATLVQPVGSPLSLECTVEGTSNPNLYWYRQAAGRGLQLLFYSVGIGQISSEVPQNLSASRPQDRQFILSSKKLLLSDSGFYLCAWNLQGSPYGYTFGSGTRLTVV.

The chain has TRBV7-2 and TRBJ2-3; TRBD2 matches at 7 bases. Losses at the gene ends were 0 bases for V and 6 bases for J; bases not matched to a gene: 3. Looked up from germline, CDR1 is SGHTA and CDR2 is FQGNSA. CDR3 length equals 14 residues. The CDR3 DNA sequence: TGTGCCAGCAGCTTAGCGGGAGGGCGGGATACGCAGTATTTT. This sequence encodes CASSLAGGRDTQYF.

The chain uses TRBV7-8 and TRBJ2-5, with D perhaps matching TRBD2 (6 bases). Germline-derived CDR1 and CDR2 are SGHVS and FQNEAQ. The CDR3 length is 17 residues. Trimming pared 5 bases from V and 3 bases from J, leaving 22 bases between. Here the CDR3 reads CASSPDSLALRKETQYF. CDR3 in DNA: TGTGCCAGCAGCCCAGACTCACTAGCACTCAGGAAAGAGACCCAGTACTTC.

CDR3 region: CASSVGALDGLEQYF. CDR3 in DNA: TGTGCCAGCAGCGTAGGGGCCCTTGATGGGCTCGAGCAGTACTTC. The chain couples TRBV9 to TRBJ2-7; no clear D gene. Trimming shortened V by 0 bases and J by 6 bases, and 16 bases separated the two germline ends. CDR1 and CDR2 (germline): SGDLS, YYNGEE. The CDR3 runs to 15 residues.

V gene TRBV19 combines with J gene TRBJ2-5; TRBD1 matches 8 bases. CDR1 LNHDA and CDR2 SQIVND come from the germline V gene (reference sequence). The CDR3 has 16 residues. After removal of 1 base from V and 1 base from J, the junction contained 5 bases not matched to a gene. The CDR3 spells CASSIGGTGAQETQYF. CDR3 bases: TGTGCCAGTAGTATAGGGGGGACAGGCGCCCAAGAGACCCAGTACTTC.

This chain links TRBV5-6 with TRBJ2-7; weak D call: TRBD2 (5 bases). Trimming pared 1 base from V and 5 bases from J, leaving 16 bases between. This CDR3 spans 15 amino acids. Germline CDR1 reads SGHDT; CDR2 reads YYEEEE. CDR3 in amino acids: CASSLLGRVNHEQYF. The CDR3 DNA follows: TGTGCCAGCAGCTTGTTGGGGAGAGTAAACCACGAGCAGTACTTC.

The V and J genes are TRBV27 and TRBJ2-7; a weak D match, TRBD2 (6 bases). This CDR3 is 16 amino acids long. Trimming left V 5 bases short and J 1 base short, with 18 bases between. Germline CDR1 MNHEY, CDR2 SMNVEV (reference sequence). DNA of the CDR3: TGTGCCAGCAGTCCCGGGACTGATGGCGGTTCCTACGAGCAGTACGTC. Translating it yields CASSPGTDGGSYEQYV.

This sequence joins TRBV20-1 and TRBJ2-5; D might be TRBD2 (5 bases). The CDR3 totals 14 residues. Germline V gene sequence: CDR1 DFQATT, CDR2 SNEGSKA (reference sequence). Deletions cut 3 bases from V and 1 base from J, with 12 bases between. The CDR3 sequence is CSASLSDFQETQYF. The CDR3 DNA sequence: TGCAGTGCTAGTCTTTCGGACTTCCAAGAGACCCAGTACTTC.

V usage is TRBV19 and J usage is TRBJ2-1; the match to TRBD2 covers 8 bases. This CDR3 has 13 amino acids. The germline V gene encodes CDR1 LNHDA and CDR2 SQIVND (reference sequence). V shed 9 bases and J 6 bases; nucleotides not matched to a gene: 7. CDR3 loop: CARPGLGSNEQFF. For the CDR3, the DNA is TGTGCCAGACCGGGACTAGGGTCCAATGAGCAGTTCTTC.

The J gene is TRBJ1-5, the V gene TRBV5-6; TRBD1 might be the D (6 bases). Germline CDR1 is SGHDT and CDR2 is YYEEEE. V was pared by 1 base and J by 1 base, with 12 bases between. CDR3 length equals 16 residues. CDR3 coding DNA: TGTGCCAGCAGCTTGTTGGACAGAGGGAGCAATCAGCCCCAGCATTTT. Its protein product is CASSLLDRGSNQPQHF. Full variable domain (rest looked up from reference TRBV5-6 and TRBJ1-5): DAGVTQSPTHLIKTRGQQVTLRCSPKSGHDTVSWYQQALGQGPQFIFQYYEEEERQRGNFPDRFSGHQFPNYSSELNVNALLLGDSALYLCASSLLDRGSNQPQHFGDGTRLSIL.